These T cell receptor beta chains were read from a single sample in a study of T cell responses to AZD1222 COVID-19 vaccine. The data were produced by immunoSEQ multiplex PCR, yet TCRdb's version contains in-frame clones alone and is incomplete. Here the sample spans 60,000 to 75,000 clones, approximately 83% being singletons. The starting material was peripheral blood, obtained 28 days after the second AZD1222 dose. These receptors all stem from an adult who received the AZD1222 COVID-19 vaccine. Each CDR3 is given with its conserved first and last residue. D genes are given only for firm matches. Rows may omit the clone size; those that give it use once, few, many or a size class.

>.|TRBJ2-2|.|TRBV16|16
TGTGCCAGCAGCCAATCAGTCGGCGCCTACACCGGGGAGCTGTTTTTT
CASSQSVGAYTGELFF
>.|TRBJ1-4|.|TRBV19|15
TGTGCCAGTACCCCTCTCGAAGGGTTTAATGAAAAACTGTTTTTT
CASTPLEGFNEKLFF
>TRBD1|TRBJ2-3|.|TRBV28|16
TGTGCCAGCAGGACCGGCCGGGACAGGGGCACAGATACGCAGTATTTT
CASRTGRDRGTDTQYF
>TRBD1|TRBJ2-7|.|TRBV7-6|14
TGTGCCAGCAGCTTCCGGGACAGGGGGGGCGAGCAGTACTTC
CASSFRDRGGEQYF
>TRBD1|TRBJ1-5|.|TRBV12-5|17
TGTGCTAGTGGTTTTCACCGGCAGGGGGCGCCGCCCCAGCCCCAGCATTTT
CASGFHRQGAPPQPQHF
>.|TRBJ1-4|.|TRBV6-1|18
TGTGCCAGCAGTGGTGTTACGGGGGAGACAGCAACTAATGAAAAACTGTTTTTT
CASSGVTGETATNEKLFF
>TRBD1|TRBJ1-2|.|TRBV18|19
TGTGCCAGCTCAACTACCTCACCGGGACAGGGGGTCCCCTTGGGTGGCTACACCTTC
CASSTTSPGQGVPLGGYTF
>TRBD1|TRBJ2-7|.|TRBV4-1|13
TGCGCCAGCAGCCACGGGACAGCCTACGAGCAGTACTTC
CASSHGTAYEQYF
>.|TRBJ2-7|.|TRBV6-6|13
TGTGCCAGCACTGGGCAGGGTGGCAACGAGCAGTACTTC
CASTGQGGNEQYF
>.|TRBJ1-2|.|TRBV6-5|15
TGTGCCAGCAGCGAGGCTGCGGGGCGGTACTATGGCTACACCTTC
CASSEAAGRYYGYTF
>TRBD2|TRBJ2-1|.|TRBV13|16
TGTGCCAGCAGCTCGCGGACTAGCGGGGACTACAATGAGCAGTTCTTC
CASSSRTSGDYNEQFF
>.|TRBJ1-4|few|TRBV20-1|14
TGCAGTGCTAGTACCAGATCAACTAATGAAAAACTGTTTTTT
CSASTRSTNEKLFF
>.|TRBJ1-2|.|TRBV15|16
TGTGCCACCAGCAGAGCCGGTAGAGTACCGAACTATGGCTACACCTTC
CATSRAGRVPNYGYTF
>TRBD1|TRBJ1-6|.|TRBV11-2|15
TGTGCCAGCAGCTTTACAGGGGCACAGGAGTCACCCCTCCACTTT
CASSFTGAQESPLHF
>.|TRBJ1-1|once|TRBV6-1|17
TGTGCCAGCAGTGAAGCAGCGGGAGAGGGGGTGAACACTGAAGCTTTCTTT
CASSEAAGEGVNTEAFF
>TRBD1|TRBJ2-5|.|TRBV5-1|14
TGCGCCAGCAGCCCCTCCGGGACAGGAGAGACCCAGTACTTC
CASSPSGTGETQYF
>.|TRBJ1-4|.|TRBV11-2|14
TGTGCCAGCAGCTTGTCAGCTCTTAATGAAAAACTGTTTTTT
CASSLSALNEKLFF
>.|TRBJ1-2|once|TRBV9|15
TGTGCCAGCAGCGTAGATCAGGGTTACAACTATGGCTACACCTTC
CASSVDQGYNYGYTF
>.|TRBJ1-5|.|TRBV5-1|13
TGCGCCAGCAGCTTTGACGGGAATCAGCCCCAGCATTTT
CASSFDGNQPQHF
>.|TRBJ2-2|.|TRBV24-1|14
TGTGCCACCAGTGATTTAACAGACACCGGGGAGCTGTTTTTT
CATSDLTDTGELFF
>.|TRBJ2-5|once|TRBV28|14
TGTGCCAGCAGCGACACAGGGTTCAGGGAGACCCAGTACTTC
CASSDTGFRETQYF
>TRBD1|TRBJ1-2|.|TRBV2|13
TGTGCCAGCACCGGGACAGCAAACTATGGCTACACCTTC
CASTGTANYGYTF